A single sample is the source of the 5 T cell receptor beta chains below, sequenced in a study of blood T cell repertoires in COVID-19. Method: immunoSEQ multiplex PCR; TCRdb's copy keeps in-frame clones and lacks some. The sample shows over 150,000 clones, 75% to 90% of them seen only once. The sample was PBMCs or T cells enriched from blood (not recorded which). The receptors originated from a man aged 40-50 years who had recovered from COVID-19.

This clone was seen a handful of times. DNA for the CDR3: TGTGCCAGCAGCTTAGACAGGGCCACTTCCTACGAGCAGTACTTC. It is translated as CASSLDRATSYEQYF. The rearrangement links TRBV11-2 to TRBJ2-7, with D tentatively TRBD1 (5 bases). This CDR3 region has 15 residues. The germline gives CDR1 SGHAT, CDR2 FQNNGV. V lost 0 bases and J 1 base, leaving 10 bases between the germline ends. Using reference TRBV11-2 and TRBJ2-7 for the parts outside the CDR3, the full variable domain is EAGVAQSPRYKIIEKRQSVAFWCNPISGHATLYWYQQILGQGPKLLIQFQNNGVVDDSQLPKDRFSAERLKGVDSTLKIQPAKLEDSAVYLCASSLDRATSYEQYFGPGTRLTVT.

The CDR3 nucleotides are TGTGCCAGCAGTCGTGGAGGCTACGAGCAGTACTTC. It is translated as CASSRGGYEQYF. The chain combines TRBV27 with TRBJ2-7; a weak D match, TRBD2 (5 bases). The V and J ends lost 5 bases and 3 bases respectively, with 8 bases between them. Per germline, CDR1 MNHEY and CDR2 SMNVEV (reference sequence). The CDR3 extends over 12 amino acids.

This clone was seen only once. The chain couples TRBV28 to TRBJ1-2; 7 nucleotides agree with TRBD1. The CDR3 sequence is 15 residues long. After removal of 1 base from V and 5 bases from J, the junction contained 7 bases not matched to a gene. The germline V gene encodes CDR1 MDHEN and CDR2 SYDVKM. The CDR3 DNA reads as TGTGCCAGCAGTTTATTTCAGGCAGGGGGTTATGGCTACACCTTC. Encoded protein: CASSLFQAGGYGYTF.

The V call is TRBV25-1, the J call TRBJ2-2, with 7 nucleotides matching TRBD1. From germline, CDR1 is MGHDK and CDR2 SYGVNS. Trimming at V came to 10 bases and at J to 6 bases, leaving 5 bases not matched to a gene. The CDR3 covers 12 residues. The CDR3, as DNA: TGTGCCACCAACAGGGGTCCCGGGGAGCTGTTTTTT. Residues: CATNRGPGELFF.

The gene calls are TRBV10-3 and TRBJ2-1; TRBD2 aligns across 11 bases. CDR1 is ENHRY and CDR2 is SYGVKD in the germline V gene. Trimming removed 6 bases from V and 0 bases from J; junction bases left unmatched: 7. The CDR3 runs to 17 residues. The CDR3 sequence is CAIRTSGIQSSYNEQFF. The DNA of the CDR3 is TGTGCCATCAGGACTAGCGGGATCCAAAGCTCCTACAATGAGCAGTTCTTC.